This T cell receptor (beta chain) was captured by sequencing in a study of cytomegalovirus exposure and HLA in healthy donors (dated 2017 in TCRdb). Regarding the study in general: According to an earlier analysis of several hundred of the donors, some 180 million T cells yielded 117 million unique TCR beta sequences and 276 Gb of sequence data. An early release covering around 630 HLA-typed donors comprised about 290 gigabases of sequencing data and 85 million or so unique TCR sequences. Among the approximately 430 genotyped donors, roughly 80% belonged to the genetic ancestry cluster associated with self-reported Caucasian donors. The study aimed to test whether cataloging public T cell receptors could reveal signatures of past pathogen exposure. The study used immunosequencing to profile the T cell repertoires of more than 650 subjects and linked those repertoires to cytomegalovirus serostatus. In addition to the first cohort of roughly 700 subjects, a separate validation cohort of under 150 different subjects was used. The study combined high-throughput TCR immunosequencing, statistical association of individual TCRs with disease status, and machine learning to predict cytomegalovirus infection status. In a later analysis, previously published TCR beta repertoires from several hundred donors were re-analyzed and high-resolution HLA genotyping was added so that TCR occurrence patterns could be studied. The later analysis used no new phenotypic data to find candidate immune exposures, relying instead on TCR beta sequences and their occurrence across donors. An earlier analysis of approximately 500 of the donors applied high-throughput TCR beta sequencing to assess whether each TCR beta V gene segment acted as functional or pseudogenic. Donor age, sex, ethnicity and CMV serostatus were compiled alongside the repertoire data. A later genetic analysis took genome-wide SNP genotypes for 398 of the 666 donors and used that subset as a discovery cohort. All discovery cohort repertoires had been generated on a single sequencing platform. Both class I and class II loci were covered by HLA typing, at four-digit resolution. Typing coverage differed by locus: A, B, C, DRB1 and DQB1 were typed in roughly 620-640 donors, DQA1 in about 500, DPA1 in over 600, and DPB1 in 450 to 480. About five DR-DQ haplotypes were handled as single units for association and clustering, since linkage in the cohort was strong. Among some 400 genotyped donors of the cohort, an average of about 240,000 unique TCR beta nucleotide sequences was sequenced per donor, of which about 19% were non-productive.

V is clipped by 4 bases and J by 4 bases, and the sequence between their germline boundaries is 14 bases long. The cysteine opens and the phenylalanine closes a CDR3 of 14 amino acids. The CDR3 DNA has 42 bases and is translated from base 1. Based on the germline V gene (reference sequence), the CDR1 and CDR2 sequences are SGHNT and YYREEE. The cohort was made up of about 610 healthy bone marrow donors. At the time of sampling, all cohort members were nominally healthy, though unrecorded immune exposures were likely present. CMV serostatus was positive for 289 and negative for about half of the 666 cohort members, and was not recorded for this donor. A peripheral blood sample was provided by each donor, and peripheral blood mononuclear cells were used for TCR beta sequencing. The Qiagen DNeasy Blood Extraction Kit was used to extract genomic DNA from the blood cell samples. This clone was counted only a few times. Its antigen is currently not known. No quality values exist for individual bases; no much larger clone is one base distant.

Results and caveats for the whole study, not just this receptor: In an earlier analysis of some 550 of the donors, most TCR beta V segments were observed in productive rearrangements about 87% or about 30% of the time, broadly matching IMGT annotations. CMV serostatus was the only immune exposure information available for the cohort. A later analysis found that TCR association rates varied across HLA loci, with DRB1 alleles showing the most associated TCRs and HLA-C alleles the fewest. The authors suggested that the approach could potentially be extended to other disease states and immunological phenotypes. In a later analysis, around 17,000 TCR beta sequences were associated with specific HLA alleles at a false discovery rate of 0.05. In both the original and validation cohorts, the classifier was reported to diagnose cytomegalovirus status with high specificity and sensitivity. A few of the identified cytomegalovirus-associated TCR beta chains were confirmed in vitro to be specific for cytomegalovirus antigens. While some public TCRs were present in many individuals, most TCR sequences turned up only very rarely across donors. When HLA alleles, especially DR and DQ, strongly co-occurred, attributing TCR associations to individual alleles was difficult. Because HLA typing was missing for some donors at each locus, association tests included only the typed subset. Correlated functional status among segregating V segments might be attributable to linkage disequilibrium, but an unknown experimental factor could not be ruled out. In a later analysis, most CMV-associated TCR beta chains were found to appear HLA-restricted, with HLA associations seemingly driven largely by CMV exposure. In a later genetic analysis, a missense DCLRE1C variant was associated with V-gene and J-gene trimming of TCR beta chains, and the association was replicated in an independent cohort. Because counts were too low, roughly 16 rarely observed V segments, including chromosome 9 orphons, were left out of the earlier analysis of roughly 600 of the donors. Presence/absence analyses assumed roughly uniform sequencing depth across donors, an assumption that may not hold. A later analysis reported that several top co-occurrence clusters appeared linked to parvovirus B19, influenza, CMV and Epstein-Barr virus. In a later analysis, HLA-associated TCR beta chains were found to be more clonally expanded and to have lower generation probabilities than equally common non-associated chains. In the study, approximately 150 TCR beta chains were listed as associated with cytomegalovirus. A further reported finding was that TCR beta sequences accurately predicted the HLA-A and HLA-B alleles for most subjects in the first cohort. Some IMGT-functional V segments, including TRBV6-2 and TRBV6-3, could not be told apart with the 87-base-pair reads, so those segments were excluded. In a later genetic analysis, fewer N-insertions in productive TCRs were reported among donors in an Asian-associated ancestry cluster than the approximately 630-donor mean. In this cohort, only TCR beta chains were sequenced, and detectable features were limited by the absence of alpha or paired-chain data. A group of highly shared sequence variants was considered likely to be a technical artifact of the sequencing pipeline.

The method behind the library was the immunoSEQ multiplex PCR assay. The multiplex PCR relied on a mix of 60 forward primers for TCR Vbeta segments and 13 reverse primers for TCR Jbeta segments. A multiplex PCR assay on genomic DNA amplified the CDR3 region of rearranged TCR beta genes. The amplified TCR beta libraries were sequenced on the Illumina HiSeq System as 87-base-pair reads. Turning to the authors' computational methods: A later analysis tallied around 87 million unique TCR beta chains across the 610 or so repertoires, and approximately 12 million of those chains were shared by two or more donors. Raw reads were error-corrected and collapsed into unique sequences with a nearest-neighbor algorithm that merged closely related sequences to remove PCR and sequencing errors. To assign V, D and J gene segments, CDR3 sequences were aligned to IMGT reference sequences. Each retained sequence needed at least a six-nucleotide match to both a V gene segment and a J gene segment. Rearrangements were classified as productive when the CDR3 lacked stop codons and remained in frame with V and J, and all other rearrangements were classified as non-productive. Following IMGT convention, CDR3 was defined as the stretch from the second conserved V-encoded cysteine to the conserved J-encoded phenylalanine. In an earlier analysis of approximately 500 of the donors, sequences lacking an unambiguous match to a single V gene segment were excluded. An earlier analysis of almost 600 of the donors classified V segments as functional when productive rearrangements were above 56.7% and as segregating when the standard deviation between donors was above 5%. To diagnose cytomegalovirus status from the catalog of TCR beta chain sequences, a statistical classification framework was built. In a later analysis, TCR nucleotide sequences were compared against IMGT/GENE-DB human TR gene sequences so that V and J genes could be assigned. The TCRdist pipeline was used in a later analysis to assign CDR3 sequences and most-parsimonious VDJ recombination scenarios. A later analysis defined each TCR beta chain by its CDR3 amino acid sequence plus V-gene family, and excluded reads lacking a unique V-gene family. To address suspected cross-contamination and a sequencing artifact, a later analysis removed several hundred highly shared, low-generation-probability nucleotide sequences. In a later analysis, a clonal expansion index was calculated for each public chain from normalized within-repertoire ranks of inferred template counts. In a later analysis, generation probabilities were computed using a VDJ recombination model fitted to out-of-frame rearrangements, and the results were checked against IGoR. In a later analysis, TCR-TCR, TCR-HLA and TCR-CMV co-occurrence was scored with hypergeometric tests, and a repertoire-size bias correction was applied to TCR pairs. To estimate false discovery rates, a later analysis permuted the HLA or CMV assignments 20 times. In a later analysis, co-occurring TCRs were grouped with DBSCAN, and TCRdist sequence similarity was added when clustering was performed within HLA-allele-positive subsets. For co-occurrence clustering, repertoires with fewer than 30,000 or more than 120,000 public chains were excluded, along with 4 to 6 repertoires with anomalous nucleotide sharing. The table was pulled from immuneACCESS by TCRdb, which kept in-frame rearrangements only. Such tables lose some clones; where checked, under half of the loss comes from unresolved V genes, and the rest has no known cause. That table supplies the V and J calls and clone size; D and trimming were determined from the DNA. The sample profile shows roughly 130,000 clones; 70% to 80% of them were found once. Approximately 2.9% of the sample goes to the ten largest clones.

This sequence originates from a human donor in good health. The chain links TRBV5-4 with TRBJ1-2, and perhaps TRBD1 as D gene, on 6 matching bases. Sequencing used PBMCs. The DNA reads as follows: TGTGCCAGCAGCCCCCAGGGGAGGGGCTATGGCTACACCTTC. It translates to CASSPQGRGYGYTF.